This T cell receptor beta chain was documented in a study of beta chain features in type 1 diabetes. This clone was detected a few times. Every isolated RNA sample was fully reverse transcribed, so sequencing captured expressed TCRB transcripts. Repertoires were generated with immunoSEQ multiplex PCR, while TCRdb's copy carries only in-frame clones and drops some. This sample has about 410,000 clones, with roughly 14% found just once. This receptor was taken from a man aged 25-40 years in good health. Specimen: naive CD4+ T cells from blood.

The CDR3 DNA reads TGTGCCAGCAGGGGGACTGGACAGGGGCCCCAGCATTTT. It yields the protein CASRGTGQGPQHF. This chain connects TRBV6-5 to TRBJ1-5; TRBD1 agrees at 8 bases. Germline CDR1 and CDR2: MNHEY and SVGAGI. The CDR3 is 13 residues long. The trim removed 6 bases at V and 9 bases at J, leaving 7 bases unmatched.